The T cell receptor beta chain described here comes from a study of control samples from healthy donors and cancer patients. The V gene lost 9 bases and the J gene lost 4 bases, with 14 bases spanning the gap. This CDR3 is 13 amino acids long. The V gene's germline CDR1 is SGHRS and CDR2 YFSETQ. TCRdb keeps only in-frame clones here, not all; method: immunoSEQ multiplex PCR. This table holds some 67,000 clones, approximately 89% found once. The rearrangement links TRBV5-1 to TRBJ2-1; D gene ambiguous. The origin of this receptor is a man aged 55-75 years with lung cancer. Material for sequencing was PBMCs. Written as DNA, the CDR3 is TGCGCCACCTCGATAGGTGTGTACAATGAGCAGTTCTTC. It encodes CATSIGVYNEQFF.